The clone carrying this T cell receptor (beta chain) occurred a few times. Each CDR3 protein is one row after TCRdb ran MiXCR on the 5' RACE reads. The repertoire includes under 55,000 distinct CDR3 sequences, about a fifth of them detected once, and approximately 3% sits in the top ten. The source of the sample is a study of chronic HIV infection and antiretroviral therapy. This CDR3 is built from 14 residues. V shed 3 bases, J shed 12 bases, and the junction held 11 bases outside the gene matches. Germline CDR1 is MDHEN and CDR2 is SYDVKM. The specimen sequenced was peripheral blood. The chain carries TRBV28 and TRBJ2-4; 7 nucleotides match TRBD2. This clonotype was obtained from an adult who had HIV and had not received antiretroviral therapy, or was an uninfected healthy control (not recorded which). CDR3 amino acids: CASSFWSGNLNQYF. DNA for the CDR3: TGTGCCAGCAGTTTTTGGAGCGGGAATCTCAATCAGTACTTC.